This T cell receptor (beta chain) was sequenced in a study of T cell repertoires in cytomegalovirus infection. As for the study in general: It was recently identified HLA-C-restricted and well-studied HLA-B-restricted CMV epitopes that the study used. TCR beta signatures that were public indicated CMV infection and matching HLA type.

TCRdb analysed the reads with MiXCR anew, one entry per CDR3 protein. Counted here are about 500,000 distinct CDR3 sequences, 33% occurring once; the ten biggest clones make up about a sixth. This clonotype was seen a handful of times. Its matching antigen is unknown. V shed 2 bases and J shed 0 bases, with 6 bases lying between them. The germline CDR1 and CDR2 sequences are SGHTA and FQGNSA. This CDR3 is built from 14 residues. This chain uses TRBV7-2 with TRBJ2-3, with D unclear. The sequencing here drew on cultured PBMCs, taken from culture after CMV antigen stimulation. The source of this sequence is a human donor in good health (CMV status not recorded). Some clones in this sample may be carry-over from other donors' samples. The CDR3 region is CASSLRLSTDTQYF. The CDR3 coding sequence is TGTGCCAGCAGCTTACGTCTCAGCACAGATACGCAGTATTTT.